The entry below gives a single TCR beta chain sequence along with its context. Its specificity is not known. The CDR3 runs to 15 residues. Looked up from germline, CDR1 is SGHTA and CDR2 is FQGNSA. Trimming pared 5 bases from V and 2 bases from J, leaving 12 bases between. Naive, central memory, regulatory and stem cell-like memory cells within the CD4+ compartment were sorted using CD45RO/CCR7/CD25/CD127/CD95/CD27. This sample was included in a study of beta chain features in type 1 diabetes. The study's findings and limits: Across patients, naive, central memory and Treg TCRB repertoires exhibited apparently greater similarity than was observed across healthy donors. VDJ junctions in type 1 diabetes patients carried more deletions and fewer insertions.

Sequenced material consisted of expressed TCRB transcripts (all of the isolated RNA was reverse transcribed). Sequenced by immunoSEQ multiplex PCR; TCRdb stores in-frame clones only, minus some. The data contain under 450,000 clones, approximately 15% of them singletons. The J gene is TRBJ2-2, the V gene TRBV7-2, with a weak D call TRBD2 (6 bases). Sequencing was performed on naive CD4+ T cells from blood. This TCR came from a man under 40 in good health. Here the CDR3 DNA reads TGTGCCAGCAGCCCGGCCGGACTAAACACCGGGGAGCTGTTTTTT. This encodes CASSPAGLNTGELFF.